This T cell receptor beta chain was sequenced in a study of OX40 agonist ivuxolimab in advanced cancers. Study conclusions and caveats: Determination of antigen specificity was not performed for the expanded peripheral T cells.

The CDR3 runs 12 residues. Germline loops: CDR1 KGHSH, CDR2 LQKENI. V lost 3 bases and J lost 6, with 6 bases in between. Cycle 7 day 1, cycle 4 day 1, and baseline were the timepoints at which blood was sampled. In regard to this clone: Its antigen is undetermined.

TCRdb's copy holds only in-frame clones and misses some; the assay was immunoSEQ multiplex PCR. The sample carries roughly 38,000 clones, about four fifths recorded once. This chain uses TRBV18 with TRBJ2-1, with D perhaps TRBD1 (5 bases). The source is an adult with an advanced solid tumor such as melanoma, head and neck, liver or kidney cancer. The specimen was CD4+ or CD8+ T cells sorted from blood, collected in a trial of the OX40 agonist ivuxolimab. The CDR3 DNA reads TGTGCCAGCTCACCCGACAGCAATGAGCAGTTCTTC. This translates into CASSPDSNEQFF.